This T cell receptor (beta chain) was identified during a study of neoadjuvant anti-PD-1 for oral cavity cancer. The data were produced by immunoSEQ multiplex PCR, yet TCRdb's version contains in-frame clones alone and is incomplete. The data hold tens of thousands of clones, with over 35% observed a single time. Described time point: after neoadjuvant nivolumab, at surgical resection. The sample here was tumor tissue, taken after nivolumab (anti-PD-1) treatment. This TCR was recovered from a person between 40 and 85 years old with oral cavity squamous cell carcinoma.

The CDR3 sequence: CATSRGFGRSYGYTF. The DNA of the CDR3 is TGTGCCACCAGCAGAGGGTTCGGCAGATCCTATGGCTACACCTTC. V and J are TRBV15 and TRBJ1-2; D unresolved. The germline CDR1 and CDR2 sequences are LNHNV and YYDKDF (reference sequence). The CDR3 is made up of 15 amino acids. The V and J ends lost 1 base and 4 bases respectively, with 13 bases between them. Full variable domain (outside the CDR3, taken from reference TRBV15 and TRBJ1-2): DAMVIQNPRYQVTQFGKPVTLSCSQTLNHNVMYWYQQKSSQAPKLLFHYYDKDFNNEADTPDNFQSRRPNTSFCFLDIRSPGLGDTAMYLCATSRGFGRSYGYTFGSGTRLTVV.